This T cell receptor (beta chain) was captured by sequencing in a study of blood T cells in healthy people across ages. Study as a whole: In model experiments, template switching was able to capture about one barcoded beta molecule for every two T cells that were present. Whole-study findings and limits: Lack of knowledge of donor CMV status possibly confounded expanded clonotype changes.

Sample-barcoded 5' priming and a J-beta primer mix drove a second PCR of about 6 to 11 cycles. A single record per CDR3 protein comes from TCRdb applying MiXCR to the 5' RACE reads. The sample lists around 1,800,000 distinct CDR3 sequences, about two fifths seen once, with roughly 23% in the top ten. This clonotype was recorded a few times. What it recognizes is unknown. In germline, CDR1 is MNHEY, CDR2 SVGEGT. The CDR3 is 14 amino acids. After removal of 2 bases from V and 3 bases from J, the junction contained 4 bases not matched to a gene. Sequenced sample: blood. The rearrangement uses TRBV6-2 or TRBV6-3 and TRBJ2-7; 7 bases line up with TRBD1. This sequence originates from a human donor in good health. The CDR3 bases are TGTGCCAGCAGTTACCTCGGGACAGTCTACGAGCAGTACTTC. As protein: CASSYLGTVYEQYF.